This T cell receptor (beta chain) was observed in a study of cytomegalovirus exposure and HLA in healthy donors. Everyone who donated was a healthy bone marrow donor. Notes on this clone: Its antigen is unknown.

The germline V gene has CDR1 SGDLS and CDR2 YYNGEE. The CDR3 consists of 15 residues. Trimming stripped 0 bases from V and 0 bases from J, with 9 bases between. Primers: 60 Vbeta forward and 13 Jbeta reverse. The method was immunoSEQ multiplex PCR; TCRdb's version includes in-frame clones alone and lacks a portion of them. The sample records about 130,000 clones, about 69% being singletons. Findings and caveats of the study: An analysis done earlier found most TCR beta V segments productive about 90% or about 30% of the time.

The sample consisted of PBMCs. This chain links TRBV9 with TRBJ1-1; D remains ambiguous. This receptor was taken from a man in his thirties or forties in good health and CMV-seronegative. The CDR3 bases are TGTGCCAGCAGCGTAGGGTCCGGTTTGAACACTGAAGCTTTCTTT. This translates into CASSVGSGLNTEAFF.